This T cell receptor (beta chain) was captured in a study of CD8 T cells in ankylosing spondylitis. Regarding the study as a whole: Reportedly, matched ankylosing spondylitis synovial fluid was significantly enriched for disease-linked clones. Ankylosing spondylitis blood seemed to carry a telltale TCR beta motif made of under ten highly homologous variants.

The CDR3 has 16 residues. Germline CDR1 and CDR2: SEHNR and FQNEAQ (reference sequence). Trimming removed 5 bases at V and 4 bases at J, with 19 bases between. This clonotype was seen ten or more times. Its antigen is unidentified. A quantitative 5'-RACE method, one with molecular barcodes, was used to make TCR beta libraries. In TCRdb, the 5' RACE reads were re-called with MiXCR into one record per CDR3 protein. The sample shows some 220,000 distinct CDR3 sequences, about 6.7% of them seen only once. Sequences were obtained from blood, either unsorted or a sorted T cell fraction (not recorded which). The V gene is TRBV7-9, the J gene TRBJ2-3; possible D gene TRBD2, 7 bases. The receptor was isolated from a male donor with ankylosing spondylitis. CDR3 DNA sequence: TGTGCCAGCAGCACCTGGGGGGGGCTAGGGTCAGATACGCAGTATTTT. Translation gives CASSTWGGLGSDTQYF.